This TCR beta chain emerged from a study of blood T cell repertoires in COVID-19. Study at large: The United States, Italy and Spain were the sources of the acute and convalescent COVID-19 samples. Nucleic acid was either cDNA or gDNA, and it came from T cells, B-cell-depleted T cells, or PBMCs.

In the original workflow: Reference gene primer amplification yielded estimated nucleated cell counts. Profiling relied on immunoSEQ multiplex PCR, and the TCRdb table lists in-frame clones only, not all of them. The DNA gave D and trimming, while V, J and clone size come from that table. The table has 65,000 to 90,000 clones, 70% to 90% seen once. CDR1 and CDR2 from the germline V gene are MNHEY and SVGAGI. The length of the CDR3 is 15 residues. V trimming: 4 bases; J trimming: 7 bases; junction bases outside the gene matches: 10. This sequence was found in an elderly woman with acute or convalescent COVID-19. Specimen: peripheral blood. The chain uses TRBV6-5 and TRBJ1-5; 7 nucleotides align to TRBD1. The CDR3 DNA is TGTGCCAGCAGTTCGGGAGGGGGCGCTTGGCAGCCCCAGCATTTT. This translates into CASSSGGGAWQPQHF.